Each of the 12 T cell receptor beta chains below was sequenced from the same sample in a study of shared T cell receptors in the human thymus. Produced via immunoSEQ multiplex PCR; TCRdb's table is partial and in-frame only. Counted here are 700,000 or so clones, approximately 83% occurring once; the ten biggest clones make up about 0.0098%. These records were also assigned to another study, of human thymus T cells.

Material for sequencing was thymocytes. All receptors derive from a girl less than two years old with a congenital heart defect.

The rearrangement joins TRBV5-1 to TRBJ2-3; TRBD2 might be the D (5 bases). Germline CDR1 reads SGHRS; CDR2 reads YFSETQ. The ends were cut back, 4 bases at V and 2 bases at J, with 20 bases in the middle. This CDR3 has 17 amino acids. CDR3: CASSPKTGIETTDTQYF. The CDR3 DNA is TGCGCCAGCAGCCCAAAAACCGGGATCGAGACCACAGATACGCAGTATTTT.

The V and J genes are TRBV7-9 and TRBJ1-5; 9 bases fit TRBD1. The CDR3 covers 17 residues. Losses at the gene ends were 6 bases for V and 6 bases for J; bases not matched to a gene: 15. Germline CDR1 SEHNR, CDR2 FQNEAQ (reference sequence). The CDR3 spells CASSQSRPGQGGQPQHF. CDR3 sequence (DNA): TGTGCCAGCAGTCAGAGCCGACCGGGACAGGGCGGTCAGCCCCAGCATTTT.

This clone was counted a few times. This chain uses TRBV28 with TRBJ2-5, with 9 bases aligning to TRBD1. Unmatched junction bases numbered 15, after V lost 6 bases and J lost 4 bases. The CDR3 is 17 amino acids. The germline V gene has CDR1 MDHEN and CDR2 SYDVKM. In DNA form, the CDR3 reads TGTGCCAGCAGGCCGACGGGGGACAGGGATGGTCCAGAGACCCAGTACTTC. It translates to CASRPTGDRDGPETQYF.

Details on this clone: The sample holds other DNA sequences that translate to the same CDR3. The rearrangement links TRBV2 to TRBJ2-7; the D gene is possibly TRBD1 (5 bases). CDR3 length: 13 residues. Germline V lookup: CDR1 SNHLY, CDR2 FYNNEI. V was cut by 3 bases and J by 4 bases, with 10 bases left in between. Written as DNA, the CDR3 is TGTGCCAGCAGTGACAGGGTTGTGTACGAGCAGTACTTC. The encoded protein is CASSDRVVYEQYF.

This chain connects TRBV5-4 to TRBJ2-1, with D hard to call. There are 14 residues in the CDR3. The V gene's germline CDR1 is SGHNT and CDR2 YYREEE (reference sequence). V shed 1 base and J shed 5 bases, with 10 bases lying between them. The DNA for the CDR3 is TGTGCCAGCAGCTTGAGGCAGGCTAACAATGAGCAGTTCTTC. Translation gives CASSLRQANNEQFF.

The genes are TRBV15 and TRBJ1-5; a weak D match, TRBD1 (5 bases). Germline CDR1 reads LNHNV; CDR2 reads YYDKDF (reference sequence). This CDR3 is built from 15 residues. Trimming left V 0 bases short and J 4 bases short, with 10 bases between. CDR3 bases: TGTGCCACCAGCAGAGATCCGACAGAGAATCAGCCCCAGCATTTT. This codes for CATSRDPTENQPQHF.

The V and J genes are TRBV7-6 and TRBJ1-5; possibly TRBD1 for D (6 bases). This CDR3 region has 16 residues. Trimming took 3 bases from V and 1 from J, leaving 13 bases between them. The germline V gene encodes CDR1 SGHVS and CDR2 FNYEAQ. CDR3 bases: TGTGCCAGCAGCTTGGGGGGGCCCTCAAGCAATCAGCCCCAGCATTTT. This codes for CASSLGGPSSNQPQHF.

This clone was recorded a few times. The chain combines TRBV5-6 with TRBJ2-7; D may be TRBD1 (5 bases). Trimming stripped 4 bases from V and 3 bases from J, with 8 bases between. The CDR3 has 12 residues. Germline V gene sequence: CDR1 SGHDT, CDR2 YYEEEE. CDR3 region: CASSVTDYEQYF. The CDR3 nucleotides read TGTGCCAGCAGCGTGACAGACTACGAGCAGTACTTC.

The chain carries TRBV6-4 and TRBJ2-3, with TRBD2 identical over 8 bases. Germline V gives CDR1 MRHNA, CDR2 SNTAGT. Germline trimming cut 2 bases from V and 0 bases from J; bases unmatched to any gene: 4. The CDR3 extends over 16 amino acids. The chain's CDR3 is CASSDIAGGSTDTQYF. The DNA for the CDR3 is TGTGCCAGCAGTGACATTGCGGGGGGAAGCACAGATACGCAGTATTTT.

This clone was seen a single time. CDR3: CASSLDPLMTGNSPLHF. Written as DNA, the CDR3 is TGTGCCAGCAGTTTAGACCCCTTAATGACTGGTAATTCACCCCTCCACTTT. The chain couples TRBV28 to TRBJ1-6; no clear D. V was clipped by 2 bases and J by 6 bases, with 17 bases between them. CDR3 length: 17 amino acids. Germline CDR1 MDHEN, CDR2 SYDVKM.

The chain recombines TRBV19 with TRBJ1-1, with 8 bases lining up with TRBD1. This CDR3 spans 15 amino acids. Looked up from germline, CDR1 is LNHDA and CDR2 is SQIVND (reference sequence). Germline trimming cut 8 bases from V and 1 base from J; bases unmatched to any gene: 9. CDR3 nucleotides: TGTGCCAGTTACTTACAGGGGGTTAAGAACACTGAAGCTTTCTTT. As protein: CASYLQGVKNTEAFF.

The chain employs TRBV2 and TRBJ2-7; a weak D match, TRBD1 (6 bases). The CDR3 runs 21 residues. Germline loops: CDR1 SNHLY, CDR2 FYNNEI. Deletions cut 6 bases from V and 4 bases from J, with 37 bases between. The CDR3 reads CASRDRPAEVPQGPPGYEQYF. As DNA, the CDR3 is TGTGCCAGCAGGGACCGGCCTGCTGAAGTCCCACAGGGCCCCCCCGGGTACGAGCAGTACTTC. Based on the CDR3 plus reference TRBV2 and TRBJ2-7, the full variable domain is EPEVTQTPSHQVTQMGQEVILRCVPISNHLYFYWYRQILGQKVEFLVSFYNNEISEKSEIFDDQFSVERPDGSNFTLKIRSTKLEDSAMYFCASRDRPAEVPQGPPGYEQYFGPGTRLTVT.